One sample yielded the 23 T cell receptor beta chains listed below, sequenced in a study of blood T cell repertoires in COVID-19. Profiling relied on immunoSEQ multiplex PCR, and the TCRdb table lists in-frame clones only, not all of them. The sample shows under 450,000 clones, roughly four fifths of them seen only once. What was sequenced was PBMCs or T cells enriched from blood (not recorded which). Receptors were obtained from a woman in her forties or fifties who had recovered from COVID-19.

The genes are TRBV5-4 and TRBJ1-2; unclear D gene. The V end was cut by 1 base, the J end by 0 bases, with 7 bases between. The germline V gene has CDR1 SGHNT and CDR2 YYREEE (reference sequence). The CDR3 has 14 amino acids. The CDR3 region is CASSLITPNYGYTF. In nucleotides, the CDR3 is TGTGCCAGCAGCTTGATCACACCTAACTATGGCTACACCTTC.

This clone was detected only once. The chain employs TRBV7-6 and TRBJ2-5; weak D call: TRBD1 (5 bases). Deletions cut 1 base from V and 4 bases from J, with 16 bases between. CDR1 and CDR2 from the germline V gene are SGHVS and FNYEAQ. The CDR3 sequence is 16 residues long. In DNA form, the CDR3 reads TGTGCCAGCAGCTTAGGGGCGCAGGGTGGAGTAGAGACCCAGTACTTC. Protein product: CASSLGAQGGVETQYF.

The chain couples TRBV19 to TRBJ1-5, with 9 bases matching TRBD1. Germline CDR1 reads LNHDA; CDR2 reads SQIVND (reference sequence). The CDR3 is 16 amino acids. The junction had 7 bases not matched to a gene; V was cut back by 2 bases and J by 5 bases. The CDR3 DNA follows: TGTGCCAGTAGTATAAGCCCGGGACAGGGTGATCAGCCCCAGCATTTT. Residues: CASSISPGQGDQPQHF.

The V call is TRBV27, the J call TRBJ1-6; D gene uncertain. This CDR3 is built from 14 residues. From germline, CDR1 is MNHEY and CDR2 SMNVEV (reference sequence). Between the trimmed V and J ends, which lost 3 bases and 9 bases, there was a span of 12 bases. For the CDR3, the DNA is TGTGCCAGCAGTTTCACAATTGAGGGTTCACCCCTCCACTTT. It specifies CASSFTIEGSPLHF.

V usage is TRBV12-3 or TRBV12-4 and J usage is TRBJ1-2; the D gene is possibly TRBD1 (5 bases). The CDR3 has 13 residues. V was shortened by 6 bases and J by 3 bases, with 11 bases between the two germline ends. The CDR3 loop reads CASRLRAHYGYTF. As DNA, the CDR3 is TGTGCCAGCAGGCTCAGGGCCCACTATGGCTACACCTTC.

The CDR3 coding sequence is TGTGCCAGCAGTCCGGACAGCTACAATGAGCAGTTCTTC. Residues: CASSPDSYNEQFF. The chain couples TRBV12-3 or TRBV12-4 to TRBJ2-1; possible D gene TRBD1, 6 bases. The V and J ends lost 5 bases and 3 bases respectively, with 8 bases between them. The CDR3 runs 13 residues.

This rearrangement joins TRBV9 to TRBJ2-2; no clear D. Germline V gives CDR1 SGDLS, CDR2 YYNGEE. The CDR3 is 15 amino acids. V dropped 1 base and J dropped 3 bases, with 10 bases sitting between them. The CDR3 DNA is TGTGCCAGCAGCGTAAACAGCCTTCACACCGGGGAGCTGTTTTTT. Residues: CASSVNSLHTGELFF.

The rearrangement joins TRBV7-2 to TRBJ1-2; 9 bases match TRBD1. Germline CDR1 and CDR2: SGHTA and FQGNSA. The CDR3 totals 16 residues. The J segment lost 4 bases and the V segment lost 1 base, leaving 7 bases of the junction unmatched. CDR3 residues: CASSLVTGTGSYGYTF. CDR3 DNA: TGTGCCAGCAGCTTAGTAACCGGGACAGGGAGCTATGGCTACACCTTC.

V and J are TRBV5-6 and TRBJ2-7, with D possibly TRBD2 on 6 matching bases. CDR3 length: 16 residues. V lost 0 bases and J lost 1, with 14 bases in between. Germline CDR1 and CDR2: SGHDT and YYEEEE. This chain's CDR3 is CASSLAGRRGSYEQYF. The CDR3 DNA reads TGTGCCAGCAGCTTGGCGGGCCGCCGGGGGTCCTACGAGCAGTACTTC.

This clone has more than one count but fewer than ten. V is TRBV14 and J is TRBJ2-2; D gene unclear. The CDR3 has 12 amino acids. Germline V gives CDR1 SGHDN, CDR2 FVKESK. Trimming shortened V by 0 bases and J by 12 bases, and 8 bases separated the two germline ends. Here the CDR3 reads CASSQEHLQLFF. The CDR3 DNA reads as TGTGCCAGCAGCCAAGAACACCTTCAGCTGTTTTTT.

The chain carries TRBV12-3 or TRBV12-4 and TRBJ1-1; the match to TRBD1 covers 9 bases. The ends lost 5 bases at V and 9 bases at J; junction bases unmatched: 4. The CDR3 is made up of 12 amino acids. The CDR3 nucleotides are TGTGCCAGCAGTCCCGGACAGGGGAAAGCTTTCTTT. Translated: CASSPGQGKAFF.

CDR3 residues: CASSPPRVGNEKLFF. The CDR3 DNA sequence: TGCGCCAGCAGCCCCCCCAGGGTTGGGAATGAAAAACTGTTTTTT. V is TRBV5-1 and J is TRBJ1-4, with a tentative D call TRBD1 (5 bases). CDR1 SGHRS and CDR2 YFSETQ come from the germline V gene. The CDR3 contains 15 residues. Between the trimmed V and J ends, which lost 4 bases and 5 bases, there was a span of 15 bases.

The chain recombines TRBV9 with TRBJ2-1; 13 positions agree with TRBD2. Unmatched junction bases numbered 7, after V lost 4 bases and J lost 9 bases. The CDR3 spans 15 residues. Germline CDR1 reads SGDLS; CDR2 reads YYNGEE. CDR3 coding DNA: TGTGCCAGCAGCCAAGGACTAGCGGGGGTGGGTGAGCAGTTCTTC. Translation: CASSQGLAGVGEQFF.

V and J are TRBV24-1 and TRBJ1-4; the match to TRBD1 covers 9 bases. Trimming cost V 12 bases and J 7 bases; bases outside gene matches: 11. The CDR3 consists of 14 residues. The germline V gene encodes CDR1 KGHDR and CDR2 SFDVKD. The CDR3 DNA reads as TGTGCCTCCACCCGGACAGGGGCGGGTGAAAAACTGTTTTTT. Amino acid sequence: CASTRTGAGEKLFF.

This clone was seen once. The chain combines TRBV4-1 with TRBJ2-7, with unresolved D. Trimming removed 4 bases from V and 0 bases from J, with 10 bases in between. The length of the CDR3 is 14 residues. Looked up from germline, CDR1 is MGHRA and CDR2 is YSYEKL. The CDR3 region is CASSRLSSSYEQYF. DNA of the CDR3: TGCGCCAGCAGCCGCCTATCGAGCTCCTACGAGCAGTACTTC.

This chain links TRBV11-3 with TRBJ1-6; 7 nucleotides line up with TRBD1. This CDR3 spans 14 amino acids. CDR1 and CDR2 from the germline V gene are SGHNT and YENEEA. V was clipped by 5 bases and J by 6 bases; unmatched bases: 4. The CDR3 reads CASSRQGGNSPLHF. The CDR3 DNA follows: TGTGCCAGCAGCCGACAGGGAGGTAATTCACCCCTCCACTTT.

The chain uses TRBV6-5 and TRBJ2-7, with 10 nucleotides matching TRBD1. CDR1 and CDR2 (germline): MNHEY, SVGAGI. V dropped 8 bases and J dropped 0; count of bases not matched to a gene: 1. This CDR3 has 13 residues. The CDR3 DNA reads as TGTGCCAGCGGACAGGGGGACTCCTACGAGCAGTACTTC. Its protein product is CASGQGDSYEQYF.

V and J are TRBV30 and TRBJ2-2, with 7 nucleotides matching TRBD1. From germline, CDR1 is GTSNPN and CDR2 SVGIG (reference sequence). The CDR3 has 13 residues. J gave up 6 bases and V 2 bases, and 3 bases lay outside the gene matches. CDR3 in amino acids: CAWSLQGSGELFF. DNA for the CDR3: TGTGCCTGGAGTCTACAGGGGTCCGGGGAGCTGTTTTTT.

This clone was recorded only once. V usage is TRBV9 and J usage is TRBJ2-1; 12 bases line up with TRBD2. This CDR3 contains 15 residues. V dropped 7 bases and J dropped 2; count of bases not matched to a gene: 4. The germline CDR1 and CDR2 sequences are SGDLS and YYNGEE. This CDR3 is CASGASGGAYNEQFF. The CDR3 region has the DNA TGTGCCAGCGGCGCTAGCGGGGGGGCCTACAATGAGCAGTTCTTC. The full variable domain, in which reference TRBV9 and TRBJ2-1 provide the parts outside the CDR3, is DSGVTQTPKHLITATGQRVTLRCSPRSGDLSVYWYQQSLDQGLQFLIQYYNGEERAKGNILERFSAQQFPDLHSELNLSSLELGDSALYFCASGASGGAYNEQFFGPGTRLTVL.

The chain employs TRBV7-6 and TRBJ1-3; 7 positions agree with TRBD1. This CDR3 is built from 16 residues. Germline CDR1 and CDR2: SGHVS and FNYEAQ. The ends lost 5 bases at V and 4 bases at J; junction bases unmatched: 11. The CDR3: CASSPYRDSSGNTIYF. In DNA, the CDR3 is TGTGCCAGCAGCCCGTATCGGGACAGTTCGGGAAACACCATATATTTT.

This rearrangement joins TRBV6-6 to TRBJ1-2; D perhaps matches TRBD1 (5 bases). CDR3 size: 14 residues. V lost 4 bases, J lost 6 bases, and 15 bases lay in between. CDR1 is MNHNY, CDR2 SVGAGI, per germline (reference sequence). Here the CDR3 DNA reads TGTGCCAGCAGTTCCCTGGGGGGGAGGGATGGCTACACCTTC. Translated: CASSSLGGRDGYTF.

This chain uses TRBV5-5 with TRBJ2-7; no definite D call. Trimming removed 1 base from V and 5 bases from J, with 7 bases in between. The V gene's germline CDR1 is SGHKS and CDR2 YYEKEE (reference sequence). The CDR3 has 12 amino acids. CDR3 sequence reads: CASSLYRDEQYF. CDR3 DNA: TGTGCCAGCAGCTTGTATCGCGACGAGCAGTACTTC.

J is TRBJ1-1 and V is TRBV19; D might be TRBD1 (6 bases). Germline lookup yields CDR1 LNHDA and CDR2 SQIVND (reference sequence). The V and J ends lost 7 bases and 0 bases respectively, with 9 bases between them. CDR3 length: 13 amino acids. As DNA, the CDR3 is TGTGCCAGTAAATACAGGGTGAACACTGAAGCTTTCTTT. Amino acid sequence: CASKYRVNTEAFF. Drawing the rest from reference TRBV19 and TRBJ1-1, the complete variable domain is DGGITQSPKYLFRKEGQNVTLSCEQNLNHDAMYWYRQDPGQGLRLIYYSQIVNDFQKGDIAEGYSVSREKKESFPLTVTSAQKNPTAFYLCASKYRVNTEAFFGQGTRLTVV.